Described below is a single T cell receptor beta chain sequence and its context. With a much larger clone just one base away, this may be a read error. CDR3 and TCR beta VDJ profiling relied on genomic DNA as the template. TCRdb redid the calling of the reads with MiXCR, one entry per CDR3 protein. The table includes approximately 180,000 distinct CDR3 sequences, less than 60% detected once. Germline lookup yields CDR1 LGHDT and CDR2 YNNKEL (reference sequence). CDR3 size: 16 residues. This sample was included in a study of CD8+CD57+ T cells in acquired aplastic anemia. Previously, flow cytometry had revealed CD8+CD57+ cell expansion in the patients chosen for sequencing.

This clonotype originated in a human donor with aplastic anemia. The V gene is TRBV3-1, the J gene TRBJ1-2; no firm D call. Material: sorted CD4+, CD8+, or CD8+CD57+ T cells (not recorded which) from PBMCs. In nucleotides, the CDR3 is TGTGTCAGCAGCCAAGATCTAATAGGGTTGAGCTATGGCTACACCTTC. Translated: CVSSQDLIGLSYGYTF.